Listed below are T cell receptor beta chains from one sample, sequenced in a study of early T cells in non-severe SARS-CoV-2 infection. TCRdb reprocessed the 5' RACE reads via MiXCR and lists one record per CDR3 protein. The table lists 65,000 to 85,000 distinct CDR3 sequences, about 9.9% of them singletons. The sample was whole blood. Receptor source: an adult who was a healthcare worker with PCR-confirmed SARS-CoV-2 infection or an uninfected control (not recorded which). Each CDR3 is given with its conserved first and last residue. A D gene is named only where the DNA matches it firmly. Only part of the rows carry a size: once, few, many, or a class if the clone is expanded.

clone size | J gene | D gene | V gene | CDR3 length | CDR3 protein | CDR3 DNA
few | TRBJ2-5 | - | TRBV29-1 | 13 | CSVEDRWRETQYF | TGCAGCGTTGAAGATCGGTGGAGAGAGACCCAGTACTTC
few | TRBJ2-6 | TRBD2 | TRBV7-3 | 17 | CASSLLAGVPGANVLTF | TGTGCCAGCAGCTTACTAGCGGGAGTCCCTGGGGCCAACGTCCTGACTTTC
many | TRBJ2-3 | - | TRBV29-1 | 11 | CSVDEGVGQYF | TGCAGCGTTGACGAAGGGGTAGGGCAGTATTTT
- | TRBJ2-7 | TRBD1 | TRBV5-1 | 16 | CASARSQGQGSYEQYF | TGCGCCAGCGCTCGGTCCCAAGGACAGGGTTCCTACGAGCAGTACTTC
few | TRBJ2-3 | TRBD2 | TRBV11-3 | 15 | CASSLDSGSGDTQYF | TGTGCCAGCAGCTTAGACAGCGGGAGTGGAGATACGCAGTATTTT
- | TRBJ2-7 | TRBD2 | TRBV9 | 16 | CASSVGGAGALYEQYF | TGTGCCAGCAGCGTAGGGGGAGCGGGAGCATTGTACGAGCAGTACTTC
many | TRBJ1-1 | - | TRBV9 | 13 | CASSVTWGAEAFF | TGTGCCAGCAGCGTCACTTGGGGCGCTGAAGCTTTCTTT
many | TRBJ2-5 | - | TRBV7-3 | 13 | CASSYGGPETQYF | TGTGCCAGCAGCTACGGGGGGCCAGAGACCCAGTACTTC
many | TRBJ2-1 | - | TRBV19 | 15 | CASSLIDSSYNEQFF | TGTGCCAGTAGCTTGATCGACTCCTCCTACAATGAGCAGTTCTTC
few | TRBJ2-3 | - | TRBV5-3 | 17 | CARSSPAGPGGVNTQYF | TGTGCCAGAAGCTCCCCAGCGGGCCCAGGGGGGGTAAATACGCAGTATTTT
- | TRBJ1-1 | TRBD1 | TRBV5-1 | 16 | CASSTGTGGTTTEAFF | TGCGCCAGCAGCACCGGGACAGGGGGTACGACCACTGAAGCTTTCTTT
many | TRBJ2-2 | - | TRBV5-1 | 13 | CASSLAFPGELFF | TGCGCCAGCAGCTTGGCGTTTCCGGGGGAGCTGTTTTTT
many | TRBJ2-3 | TRBD2 | TRBV4-1 | 17 | CASSLDPLAVSTDTQYF | TGCGCCAGCAGCCTAGACCCCCTAGCGGTTAGCACAGATACGCAGTATTTT
- | TRBJ1-3 | - | TRBV20-1 | 16 | CSARNTGRNSGNTIYF | TGCAGTGCTAGAAACACGGGACGGAACTCTGGAAACACCATATATTTT
many | TRBJ2-1 | - | TRBV2 | 15 | CASRTVEASRLGQFF | TGTGCCAGCAGAACCGTGGAGGCCTCTAGACTTGGGCAGTTCTTC
many | TRBJ1-3 | - | TRBV20-1 | 16 | CSARDLRGRSGNTIYF | TGCAGTGCTAGAGATTTGAGGGGACGCTCTGGAAACACCATATATTTT
few | TRBJ2-2 | - | TRBV4-2 | 17 | CASSQAPGLGAAVELFF | TGTGCCAGCAGCCAAGCCCCGGGACTTGGAGCCGCGGTGGAGCTGTTTTTT
many | TRBJ2-5 | TRBD1 | TRBV9 | 16 | CASSAYSGGGGETQYF | TGTGCCAGCAGCGCGTACTCAGGGGGCGGAGGAGAGACCCAGTACTTC
few | TRBJ2-1 | - | TRBV10-3 | 16 | CAISDSTGLTYNEQFF | TGTGCCATCAGTGACTCCACGGGACTGACTTACAATGAGCAGTTCTTC
many | TRBJ2-3 | TRBD2 | TRBV7-3 | 14 | CASGLAKSTDTQYF | TGTGCCAGCGGACTAGCTAAATCCACAGATACGCAGTATTTT
many | TRBJ2-1 | TRBD2 | TRBV29-1 | 14 | CSVVLGLAGSEQFF | TGCAGCGTAGTACTAGGACTAGCGGGTAGTGAGCAGTTCTTC
- | TRBJ1-1 | - | TRBV29-1 | 12 | CSVEDLGIEAFF | TGCAGCGTTGAAGATCTTGGGATTGAAGCTTTCTTT
many | TRBJ1-6 | - | TRBV28 | 13 | CASTYRDNSPLHF | TGTGCCAGCACTTACAGGGATAATTCACCCCTCCACTTT
many | TRBJ2-7 | - | TRBV12-3/TRBV12-4 | 12 | CASSGGSYEQYF | TGTGCCAGCAGTGGTGGATCCTACGAGCAGTACTTC
few | TRBJ2-3 | - | TRBV28 | 12 | CASSQSTDTQYF | TGTGCCAGCAGCCAGAGCACAGATACGCAGTATTTT
many | TRBJ1-5 | TRBD1 | TRBV29-1 | 14 | CSVEETGGNQPQHF | TGCAGCGTTGAAGAAACAGGGGGCAATCAGCCCCAGCATTTT
many | TRBJ2-2 | - | TRBV7-9 | 15 | CASSLGVAVTGELFF | TGTGCCAGCAGCTTAGGGGTAGCCGTCACCGGGGAGCTGTTTTTT
many | TRBJ1-2 | TRBD1 | TRBV4-2 | 14 | CASSQDGQGSGYTF | TGTGCCAGCAGCCAGGACGGACAGGGCTCTGGCTACACCTTC
- | TRBJ2-2 | - | TRBV11-2 | 17 | CASSLRRLNKITGELFF | TGTGCCAGCAGCTTGAGGAGGCTCAATAAAATCACCGGGGAGCTGTTTTTT
many | TRBJ2-7 | TRBD1 | TRBV6-5 | 15 | CASSYGTGGTYEQYF | TGTGCCAGCAGTTACGGCACAGGGGGGACCTACGAGCAGTACTTC
few | TRBJ2-2 | - | TRBV10-3 | 13 | CASQGQYTGELFF | TGTGCCTCCCAAGGACAGTACACCGGGGAGCTGTTTTTT
few | TRBJ2-1 | - | TRBV11-3 | 13 | CASSLEGGGEQFF | TGTGCCAGCAGCTTAGAAGGGGGAGGCGAGCAGTTCTTC
- | TRBJ2-7 | - | TRBV4-1 | 16 | CASSRTGGMSSYEQYF | TGCGCCAGCAGCCGGACGGGCGGAATGAGCTCCTACGAGCAGTACTTC
many | TRBJ2-7 | - | TRBV29-1 | 12 | CSVDLARNEQYF | TGCAGCGTTGATCTAGCAAGGAACGAGCAGTACTTC
few | TRBJ1-5 | - | TRBV5-1 | 14 | CASSLGESNQPQHF | TGCGCCAGCAGCTTGGGGGAGAGCAATCAGCCCCAGCATTTT